This TCR beta chain was found in a study of cytomegalovirus exposure and HLA in healthy donors. Remarks on this clone: Its antigen is not known.

The data were produced by immunoSEQ multiplex PCR, yet TCRdb's version contains in-frame clones alone and is incomplete. The data show more than 250,000 clones, roughly nine tenths seen once. Study-wide results and caveats: Most TCR sequences were rare, but some public TCRs occurred in many donors. In vitro, a few CMV-associated chains proved specific for CMV antigens.

The donors were members of the validation cohort comprising roughly 130 subjects, separate from the roughly 640-subject first cohort. Germline assignment: CDR1 MNHEY and CDR2 SMNVEV (reference sequence). With 4 bases clipped from V and 2 bases from J, the junction kept 5 bases outside the gene matches. This CDR3 has 14 amino acids. The TCR comes from a woman between 25 and 40 years old in good health and CMV-seropositive. This chain uses TRBV27 with TRBJ2-7, with 7 positions matching TRBD2. Sequencing was carried out using PBMCs. Written as DNA, the CDR3 is TGTGCCAGCAGTTCCTCGGGACTAACCTACGAGCAGTACTTC. Amino acid sequence: CASSSSGLTYEQYF.